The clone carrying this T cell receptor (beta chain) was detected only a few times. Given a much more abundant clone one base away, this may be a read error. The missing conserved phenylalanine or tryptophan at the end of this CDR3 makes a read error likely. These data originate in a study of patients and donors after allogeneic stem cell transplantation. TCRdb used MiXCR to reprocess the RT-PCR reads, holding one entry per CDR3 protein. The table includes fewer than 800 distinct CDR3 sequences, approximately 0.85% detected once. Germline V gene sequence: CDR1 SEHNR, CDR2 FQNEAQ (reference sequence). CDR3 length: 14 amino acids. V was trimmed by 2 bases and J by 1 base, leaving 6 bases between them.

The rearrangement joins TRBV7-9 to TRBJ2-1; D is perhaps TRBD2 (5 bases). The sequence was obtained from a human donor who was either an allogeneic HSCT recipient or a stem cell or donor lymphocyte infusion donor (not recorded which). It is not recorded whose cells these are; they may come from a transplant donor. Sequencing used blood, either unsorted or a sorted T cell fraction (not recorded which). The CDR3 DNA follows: TGTGCCAGCAGCTTAATAGCGTCCTACAATGAGCAGTTCTAC. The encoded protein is CASSLIASYNEQFY.